These T cell receptor beta chains were read from a single sample in a study of shared clonotypes between healthy human individuals. Libraries were prepared by immunoSEQ multiplex PCR; TCRdb keeps only in-frame clonotypes and omits some of them. The repertoire includes hundreds of thousands of clones, 95% to 96% of them detected once, and 0.095% to 0.13% sits in the top ten. The sequenced material came from naive CD8+ T cells sorted from blood. These receptors were obtained from a woman aged 25 to 39 in good health. Both conserved end residues are part of each CDR3. D genes are given only for firm matches. Clone size is shown for a subset of rows, as once, few, many or a class of expanded clone.

J | V | D | size | DNA | CDR3
TRBJ2-7 | TRBV27 | - | - | TGTGCCAGCAGTACCTTCCTAGGTTACATAGGCTACGAGCAGTACTTC | CASSTFLGYIGYEQYF
TRBJ2-2 | TRBV19 | - | - | TGTGCCAGTAGTATTTGGGGTGGGGCGAACACCGGGGAGCTGTTTTTT | CASSIWGGANTGELFF
TRBJ2-5 | TRBV21-1 | - | - | TGTGCCAGCAGCAAACAGGCAGGGGGAGAGACCCAGTACTTC | CASSKQAGGETQYF
TRBJ2-7 | TRBV5-1 | TRBD2 | - | TGCGCCAGCAGCTTTTCTAGCGGGACCTACGAGCAGTACTTC | CASSFSSGTYEQYF
TRBJ2-7 | TRBV5-6 | - | - | TGTGCCAGCAGCTTGGATGCCTGGACCTACGAGCAGTACTTC | CASSLDAWTYEQYF
TRBJ2-5 | TRBV14 | - | - | TGTGCCAGCAGCCAAGCTCGCGTTCTCCGAACAGAACAAGAGACCCAGTACTTC | CASSQARVLRTEQETQYF
TRBJ2-7 | TRBV2 | - | once | TGTGCCAGCAGTGAGTGGGCTGACGAGCAGTACTTC | CASSEWADEQYF
TRBJ2-7 | TRBV28 | - | - | TGTGCCAGCAGTATGTTCGGCGGGGGCCACGAGCAGTACTTC | CASSMFGGGHEQYF
TRBJ1-1 | TRBV9 | - | - | TGTGCCAGCAGCGTAGGCGGAGCGAACACTGAAGCTTTCTTT | CASSVGGANTEAFF
TRBJ2-7 | TRBV7-8 | - | - | TGTGCCAGCAGCCCAGGATACGGAACCTACGAGCAGTACTTC | CASSPGYGTYEQYF
TRBJ2-5 | TRBV5-4 | - | - | TGTGCCAGCGGGACCGAGGCCCAAGAGACCCAGTACTTC | CASGTEAQETQYF
TRBJ2-7 | TRBV4-1 | - | - | TGCGCCAGCAGCCAAGCCCCGATGGGACAATTTAGCTCCTACGAGCAGTACTTC | CASSQAPMGQFSSYEQYF
TRBJ1-1 | TRBV4-2 | - | - | TGTGCCAGCAGCACGAATACTGAAGCTTTCTTT | CASSTNTEAFF
TRBJ1-1 | TRBV14 | - | - | TGTGCCAGCAGCCAAGTCTGGATTTCTGAAGCTTTCTTT | CASSQVWISEAFF
TRBJ2-1 | TRBV27 | TRBD2 | - | TGTGCCAGCAGTTTAAGCCTAGCGGGAGGGGATGAGCAGTTCTTC | CASSLSLAGGDEQFF
TRBJ1-1 | TRBV28 | - | - | TGTGCCAGCAGTCCTCGCCTGGGACACTATGAAGCTTTCTTT | CASSPRLGHYEAFF
TRBJ2-1 | TRBV7-9 | - | - | TGTGCCAGCAGCTTCCCGGGAGAATCGAGGGATGAGCAGTTCTTC | CASSFPGESRDEQFF
TRBJ2-7 | TRBV5-6 | TRBD2 | - | TGTGCCAGCAGCTTGTGGGTAGCGGGGCCATACTCCTACGAGCAGTACTTC | CASSLWVAGPYSYEQYF
TRBJ2-3 | TRBV14 | TRBD2 | - | TGTGCCAGCAGCCAACTAGCGGGACCAGGGGTTACGCAGTATTTT | CASSQLAGPGVTQYF
TRBJ2-1 | TRBV7-6 | TRBD2 | once | TGTGCCAGCAGCCCCTCGACTAGCGCCTACAATGAGCAGTTCTTC | CASSPSTSAYNEQFF
TRBJ1-1 | TRBV5-1 | - | - | TGCGCCAGCAGCTTGGAGGGGGGGCAACGCCGCACTGAAGCTTTCTTT | CASSLEGGQRRTEAFF
TRBJ1-1 | TRBV7-8 | TRBD1 | - | TGTGCCAGCAGCTGGACAGGGAATGGGGGGAACACTGAAGCTTTCTTT | CASSWTGNGGNTEAFF
TRBJ1-4 | TRBV2 | - | - | TGTGCCAGCACCCTCATGGGGGGGGGCCTTGAAAAACTGTTTTTT | CASTLMGGGLEKLFF
TRBJ2-3 | TRBV28 | - | - | TGTGCCAGCAGTTTGGGCGCAGATACGCAGTATTTT | CASSLGADTQYF
TRBJ1-1 | TRBV2 | - | - | TGTGCCAGCAGCGTCGAGGAGGGGGAAGGTGAAGCTTTCTTT | CASSVEEGEGEAFF
TRBJ1-2 | TRBV29-1 | TRBD1 | - | TGCAGCGTTGATATTGGGACAGGGGGCGAGGGTGGCTACACCTTC | CSVDIGTGGEGGYTF
TRBJ1-2 | TRBV23-1 | - | - | TGCGCCAGCAGTCAATGGGGCCAAACTGACTATGGCTACACCTTC | CASSQWGQTDYGYTF
TRBJ1-1 | TRBV5-1 | - | - | TGCGCCAGCAGCTTGTACAACGGGAACACTGAAGCTTTCTTT | CASSLYNGNTEAFF
TRBJ2-3 | TRBV11-1 | - | - | TGTGCCAGCAGCTTAGATTTTGGGGGTCGTCGGAACACAGATACGCAGTATTTT | CASSLDFGGRRNTDTQYF
TRBJ1-1 | TRBV5-4 | TRBD1 | - | TGTGCCAGCAGCCCAGGGGGCGCGACTGAAGCTTTCTTT | CASSPGGATEAFF
TRBJ2-2 | TRBV6-1 | - | - | TGTGCCAGCATTGTGGGGGCGGTTGGCACCGGGGAGCTGTTTTTT | CASIVGAVGTGELFF
TRBJ2-7 | TRBV10-3 | TRBD2 | few | TGTGCCATCAGTGAAGGGACTAGCTACGAGCAGTACTTC | CAISEGTSYEQYF
TRBJ2-6 | TRBV13 | - | - | TGTGCCAGCAGCCCTTACTCCCCATACTCTGGGGCCAACGTCCTGACTTTC | CASSPYSPYSGANVLTF
TRBJ1-6 | TRBV4-1 | - | - | TGCGCCAGCAGCCATGGACTGTATTCACCCCTCCACTTT | CASSHGLYSPLHF
TRBJ2-7 | TRBV19 | TRBD1 | - | TGTGCCAGTAGTCCCTCAGGGACAGTCGTCTACGAGCAGTACTTC | CASSPSGTVVYEQYF
TRBJ1-3 | TRBV5-4 | - | - | TGTGCCAGCAGCTTTGGAAACACCATATATTTT | CASSFGNTIYF
TRBJ2-7 | TRBV2 | TRBD1 | - | TGTGCCAGCAGGAACGGACAGGGGGCGCGGCACGAGCAGTACTTC | CASRNGQGARHEQYF
TRBJ2-7 | TRBV9 | TRBD2 | - | TGTGCCAGCAGCGTCAGCGGGGCCTCCTACGAGCAGTACTTC | CASSVSGASYEQYF
TRBJ1-3 | TRBV4-1 | - | - | TGCGCCAGCAGCCAAGAGGGCAGCTCTGGAAACACCATATATTTT | CASSQEGSSGNTIYF
TRBJ1-1 | TRBV6-5 | - | - | TGTGCCAGCAGTCACGGTGCCCTACACACTGAAGCTTTCTTT | CASSHGALHTEAFF
TRBJ1-2 | TRBV29-1 | TRBD1 | few | TGCAGCGTTGAAGACAGACAGGGTAACGGCTACACCTTC | CSVEDRQGNGYTF
TRBJ2-7 | TRBV19 | - | - | TGTGCCAGTAGTATATTCGGAGCAACGGCCTACGAGCAGTACTTC | CASSIFGATAYEQYF
TRBJ2-1 | TRBV10-3 | - | - | TGTGCCATCAGAACGGGGGAGATGAACAATGAGCAGTTCTTC | CAIRTGEMNNEQFF
TRBJ2-7 | TRBV7-8 | - | once | TGTGCCAGCTCGGAGGGAGCCGAGCAGTACTTC | CASSEGAEQYF
TRBJ2-5 | TRBV7-9 | - | - | TGTGCCAGCAGCTTATACGCTAGCGAGGCCCAACGACAGTACTTC | CASSLYASEAQRQYF
TRBJ1-1 | TRBV7-8 | - | - | TGTGCCAACAGCTCGCGTACGAACACTGAAGCTTTCTTT | CANSSRTNTEAFF
TRBJ2-1 | TRBV28 | - | - | TGTGCCAGCAGGATTAGCTCCTACAATGAGCAGTTCTTC | CASRISSYNEQFF
TRBJ2-2 | TRBV15 | - | - | TGTGCCACCACCGCGCGGGTCAACACCGGGGAGCTGTTTTTT | CATTARVNTGELFF